The source of this TCR beta chain is a study of shared clonotypes between healthy human individuals. The CDR3 runs 17 residues. V lost 0 bases, J lost 0 bases, and 5 bases stayed unmatched. CDR1 is SGDLS and CDR2 is YYNGEE in the germline V gene. Measured with immunoSEQ multiplex PCR; TCRdb has only the in-frame clones, and not every one. The sample lists 1,500,000 or so clones; roughly 96% were seen once. This sequence was found in a man aged 25 to 40 in good health. Sample: naive CD4+ T cells sorted from blood. The subset was: CD45RA+ positively selected. The gene calls are TRBV9 and TRBJ2-7, with 11 positions matching TRBD2. CDR3 sequence (DNA): TGTGCCAGCAGCGTAGGGCTAACTAGCGGGAGCTCCTACGAGCAGTACTTC. Its translation is CASSVGLTSGSSYEQYF.